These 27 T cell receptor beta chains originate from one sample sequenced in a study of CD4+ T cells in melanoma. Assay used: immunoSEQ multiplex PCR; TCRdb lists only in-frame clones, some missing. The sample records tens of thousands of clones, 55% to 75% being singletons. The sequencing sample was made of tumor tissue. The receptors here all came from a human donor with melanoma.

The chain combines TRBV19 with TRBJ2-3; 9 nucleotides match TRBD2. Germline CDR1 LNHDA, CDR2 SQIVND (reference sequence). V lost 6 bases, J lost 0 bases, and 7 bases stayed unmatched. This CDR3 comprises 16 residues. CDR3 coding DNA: TGTGCCAGTAGACTCACGGCGGGGGGGAGCACAGATACGCAGTATTTT. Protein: CASRLTAGGSTDTQYF.

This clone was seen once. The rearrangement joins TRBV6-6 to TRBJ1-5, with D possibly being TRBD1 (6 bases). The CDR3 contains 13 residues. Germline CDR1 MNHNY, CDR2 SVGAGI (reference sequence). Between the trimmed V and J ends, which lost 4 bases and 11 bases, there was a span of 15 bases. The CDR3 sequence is CASSSLQGSSQHF. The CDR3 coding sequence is TGTGCCAGCAGTTCCTTACAGGGATCTTCCCAGCATTTT.

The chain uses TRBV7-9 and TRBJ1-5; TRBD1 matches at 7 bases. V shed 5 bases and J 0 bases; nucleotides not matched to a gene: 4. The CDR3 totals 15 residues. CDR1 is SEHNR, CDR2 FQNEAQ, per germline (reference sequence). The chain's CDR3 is CASSGDRDSNQPQHF. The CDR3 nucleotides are TGTGCCAGCAGCGGAGACAGGGATAGCAATCAGCCCCAGCATTTT.

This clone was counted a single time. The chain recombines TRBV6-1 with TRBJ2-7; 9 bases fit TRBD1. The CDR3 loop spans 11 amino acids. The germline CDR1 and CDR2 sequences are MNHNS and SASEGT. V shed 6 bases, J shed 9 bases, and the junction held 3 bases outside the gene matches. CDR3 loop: CASRGQGTQYF. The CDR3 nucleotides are TGTGCCAGCAGAGGACAGGGGACGCAGTACTTC.

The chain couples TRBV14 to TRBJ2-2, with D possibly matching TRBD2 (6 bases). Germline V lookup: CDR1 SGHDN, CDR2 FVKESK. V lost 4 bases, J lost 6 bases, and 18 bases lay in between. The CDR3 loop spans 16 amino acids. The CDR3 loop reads CASSLDFGGGAGELFF. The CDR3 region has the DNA TGTGCCAGCAGCCTTGATTTTGGCGGAGGGGCCGGGGAGCTGTTTTTT.

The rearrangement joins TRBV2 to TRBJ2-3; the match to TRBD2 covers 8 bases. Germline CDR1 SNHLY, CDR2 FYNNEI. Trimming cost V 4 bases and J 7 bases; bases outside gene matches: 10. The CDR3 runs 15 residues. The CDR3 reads CASSAWRGVEYTQYF. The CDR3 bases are TGTGCCAGCAGTGCCTGGCGGGGGGTTGAATATACGCAGTATTTT.

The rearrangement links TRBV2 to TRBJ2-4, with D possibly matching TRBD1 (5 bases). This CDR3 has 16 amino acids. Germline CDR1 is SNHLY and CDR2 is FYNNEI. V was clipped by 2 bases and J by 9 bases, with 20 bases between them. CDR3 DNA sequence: TGTGCCAGCAGTGAAAGACAGTCCTTGACGGGTCGCATTCAGTACTTC. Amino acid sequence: CASSERQSLTGRIQYF.

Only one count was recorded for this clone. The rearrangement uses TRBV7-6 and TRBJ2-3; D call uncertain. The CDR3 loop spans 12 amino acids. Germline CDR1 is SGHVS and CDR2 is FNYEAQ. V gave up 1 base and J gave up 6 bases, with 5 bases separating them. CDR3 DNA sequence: TGTGCCAGCAGCTTAGGATACGATACGCAGTATTTT. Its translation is CASSLGYDTQYF.

CDR3 DNA sequence: TGTGCCAGCAGCGTAGCTCAGGGGGCAGATACGCAGTATTTT. This encodes CASSVAQGADTQYF. This chain links TRBV9 with TRBJ2-3; 7 nucleotides line up with TRBD1. This CDR3 has 14 residues. From germline, CDR1 is SGDLS and CDR2 YYNGEE. V lost 0 bases, J lost 4 bases, and 2 bases stayed unmatched.

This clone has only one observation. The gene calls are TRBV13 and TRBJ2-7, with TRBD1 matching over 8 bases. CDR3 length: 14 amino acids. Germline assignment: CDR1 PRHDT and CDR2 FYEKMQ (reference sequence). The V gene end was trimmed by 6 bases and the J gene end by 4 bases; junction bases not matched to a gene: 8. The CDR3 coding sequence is TGTGCCAGCAGTCGGACACAGGGGGGTTACGAGCAGTACTTC. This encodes CASSRTQGGYEQYF.

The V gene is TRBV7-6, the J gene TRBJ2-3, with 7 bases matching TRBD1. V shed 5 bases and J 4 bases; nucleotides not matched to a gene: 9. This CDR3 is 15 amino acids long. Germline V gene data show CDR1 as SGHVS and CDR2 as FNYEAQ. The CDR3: CASSRRGGYADTQYF. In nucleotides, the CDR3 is TGTGCCAGCAGCCGCCGAGGGGGCTACGCAGATACGCAGTATTTT.

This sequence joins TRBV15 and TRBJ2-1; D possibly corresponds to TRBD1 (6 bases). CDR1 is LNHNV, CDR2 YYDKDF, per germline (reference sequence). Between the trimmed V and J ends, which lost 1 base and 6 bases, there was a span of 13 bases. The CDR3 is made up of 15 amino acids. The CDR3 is CATSRAGTGLNEQFF. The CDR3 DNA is TGTGCCACCAGCAGAGCCGGTACAGGGCTCAATGAGCAGTTCTTC.

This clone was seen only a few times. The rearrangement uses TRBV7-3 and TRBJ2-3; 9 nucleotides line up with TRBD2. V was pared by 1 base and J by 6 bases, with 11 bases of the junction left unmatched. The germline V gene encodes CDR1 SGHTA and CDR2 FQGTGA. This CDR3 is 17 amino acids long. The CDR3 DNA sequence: TGTGCCAGCAGCTTAAGACTCGAGCGGGGGGTCCAGGATACGCAGTATTTT. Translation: CASSLRLERGVQDTQYF.

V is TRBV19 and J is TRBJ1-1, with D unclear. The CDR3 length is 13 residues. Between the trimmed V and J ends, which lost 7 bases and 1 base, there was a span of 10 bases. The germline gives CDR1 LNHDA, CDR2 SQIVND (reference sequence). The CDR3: CASINPGNTEAFF. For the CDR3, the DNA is TGTGCCAGTATTAACCCGGGGAACACTGAAGCTTTCTTT.

The CDR3 here is CASSLAGGDEQYF. CDR3 coding DNA: TGCGCCAGCAGCTTGGCCGGAGGGGACGAGCAGTACTTC. This sequence joins TRBV5-1 and TRBJ2-7; the D gene is possibly TRBD2 (6 bases). V lost 0 bases, J lost 5 bases, and 9 bases lay in between. Germline V gene sequence: CDR1 SGHRS, CDR2 YFSETQ. The CDR3 spans 13 residues. The full variable domain, completed using reference TRBV5-1 and TRBJ2-7, is KAGVTQTPRYLIKTRGQQVTLSCSPISGHRSVSWYQQTPGQGLQFLFEYFSETQRNKGNFPGRFSGRQFSNSRSEMNVSTLELGDSALYLCASSLAGGDEQYFGPGTRLTVT.

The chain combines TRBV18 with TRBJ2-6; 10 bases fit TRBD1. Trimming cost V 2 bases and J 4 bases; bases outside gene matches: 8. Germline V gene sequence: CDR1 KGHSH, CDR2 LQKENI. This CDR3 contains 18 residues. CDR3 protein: CASSPRRQGASGANVLTF. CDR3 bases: TGTGCCAGCTCACCAAGGAGACAGGGGGCTTCCGGGGCCAACGTCCTGACTTTC.

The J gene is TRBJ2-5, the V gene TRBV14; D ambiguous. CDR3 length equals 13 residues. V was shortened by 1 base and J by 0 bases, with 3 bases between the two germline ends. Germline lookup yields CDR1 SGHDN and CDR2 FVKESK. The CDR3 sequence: CASSQVNQETQYF. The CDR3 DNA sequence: TGTGCCAGCAGCCAAGTAAACCAAGAGACCCAGTACTTC.

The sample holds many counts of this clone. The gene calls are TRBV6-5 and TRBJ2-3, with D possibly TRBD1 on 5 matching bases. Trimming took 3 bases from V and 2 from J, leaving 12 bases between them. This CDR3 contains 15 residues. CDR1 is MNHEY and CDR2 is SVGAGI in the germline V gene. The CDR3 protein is CASSYRGTLTDTQYF. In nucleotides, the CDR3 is TGTGCCAGCAGTTATAGGGGAACCCTCACAGATACGCAGTATTTT.

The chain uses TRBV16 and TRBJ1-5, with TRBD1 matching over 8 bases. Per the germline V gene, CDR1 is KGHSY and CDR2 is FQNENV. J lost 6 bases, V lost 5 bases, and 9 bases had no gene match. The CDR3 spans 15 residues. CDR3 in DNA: TGTGCCAGCAGCTCAAATATCCAGGGGGCTCAGCCCCAGCATTTT. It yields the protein CASSSNIQGAQPQHF.

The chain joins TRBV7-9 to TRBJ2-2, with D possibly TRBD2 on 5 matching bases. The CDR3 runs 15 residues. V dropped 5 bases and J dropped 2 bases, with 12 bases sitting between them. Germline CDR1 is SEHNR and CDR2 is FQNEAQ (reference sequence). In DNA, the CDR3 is TGTGCCAGCAGCCCTCCGGGGAGCAACACCGGGGAGCTGTTTTTT. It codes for CASSPPGSNTGELFF.

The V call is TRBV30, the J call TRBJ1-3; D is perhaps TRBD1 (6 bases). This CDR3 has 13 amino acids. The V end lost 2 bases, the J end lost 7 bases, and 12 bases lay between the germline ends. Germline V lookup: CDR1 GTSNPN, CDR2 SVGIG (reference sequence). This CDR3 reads CAWSIGGLNTIYF. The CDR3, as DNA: TGTGCCTGGAGTATCGGGGGCCTGAACACCATATATTTT.

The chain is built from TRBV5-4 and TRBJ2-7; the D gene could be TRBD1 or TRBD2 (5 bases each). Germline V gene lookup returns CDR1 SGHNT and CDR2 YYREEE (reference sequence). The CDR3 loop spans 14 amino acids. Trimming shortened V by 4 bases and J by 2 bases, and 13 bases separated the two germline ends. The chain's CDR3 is CASSPGMGAYEQYF. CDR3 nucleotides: TGTGCCAGCAGCCCCGGGATGGGGGCCTACGAGCAGTACTTC.

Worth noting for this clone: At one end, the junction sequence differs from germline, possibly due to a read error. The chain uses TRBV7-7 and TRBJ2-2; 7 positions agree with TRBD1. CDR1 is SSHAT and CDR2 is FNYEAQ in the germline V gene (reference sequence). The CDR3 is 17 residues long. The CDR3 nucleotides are TGTGCTAGCAGCTTAAATTGGGGACAGTCGAACACCGGGGAGCTGTTTTTT. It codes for CASSLNWGQSNTGELFF.

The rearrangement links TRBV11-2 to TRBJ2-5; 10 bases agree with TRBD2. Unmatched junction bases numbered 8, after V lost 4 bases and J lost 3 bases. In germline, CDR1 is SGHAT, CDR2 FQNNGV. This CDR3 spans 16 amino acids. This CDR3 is CASSYGIAGGEETQYF. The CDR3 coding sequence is TGTGCCAGCAGCTACGGGATAGCGGGGGGTGAAGAGACCCAGTACTTC.

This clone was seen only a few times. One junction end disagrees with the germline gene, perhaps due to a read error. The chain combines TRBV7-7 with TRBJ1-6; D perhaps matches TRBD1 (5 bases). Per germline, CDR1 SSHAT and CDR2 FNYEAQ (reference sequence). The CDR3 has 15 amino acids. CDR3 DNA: TGTGCTAGCAGCCGAACTGGGACCGAAAATTCACCCCTCCACTTT. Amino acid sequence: CASSRTGTENSPLHF. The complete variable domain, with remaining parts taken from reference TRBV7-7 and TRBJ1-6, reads GAGVSQSPRYKVTKRGQDVTLRCDPISSHATLYWYQQALGQGPEFLTYFNYEAQPDKSGLPSDRFSAERPEGSISTLTIQRTEQRDSAMYRCASSRTGTENSPLHFGNGTRLTVT.

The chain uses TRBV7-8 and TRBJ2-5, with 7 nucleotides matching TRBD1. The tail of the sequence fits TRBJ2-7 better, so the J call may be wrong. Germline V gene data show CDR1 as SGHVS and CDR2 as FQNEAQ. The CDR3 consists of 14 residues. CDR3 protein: CASSWTGSPGEQYF. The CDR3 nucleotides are TGTGCCAGCAGCTGGACAGGTTCGCCAGGCGAGCAGTACTTC.

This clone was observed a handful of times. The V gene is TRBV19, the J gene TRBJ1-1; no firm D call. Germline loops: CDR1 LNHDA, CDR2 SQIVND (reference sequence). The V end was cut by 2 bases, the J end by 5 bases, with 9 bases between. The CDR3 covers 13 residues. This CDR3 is CASSISRGTEAFF. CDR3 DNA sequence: TGTGCCAGTAGTATATCGCGGGGTACTGAAGCTTTCTTT.